What follows describes a single T cell receptor beta chain. Its antigen is not known. In the same sample, other DNA sequences code for this CDR3. The tumor samples were collected prior to definitive surgery or chemotherapy. This sample was included in a study of high-grade serous ovarian cancer treatment subgroups. As for the study in general: Samples averaged around 13,000 reads and roughly 7,700 unique TCR beta rearrangements. Findings of the study overall: Repertoire similarity ranged 0.11 to 0.79 between tumors of one patient. TCR relatedness rose with neoantigen level and trended with mutation load.

This table comes from immunoSEQ multiplex PCR, and its TCRdb copy is limited to in-frame clones, with some not included. The table has about 10,000 clones, roughly 70% seen once. The V gene lost 0 bases and the J gene lost 0 bases, with 7 bases spanning the gap. Germline assignment: CDR1 SGDLS and CDR2 YYNGEE. The CDR3 is made up of 15 amino acids. This rearrangement joins TRBV9 to TRBJ2-1; maybe TRBD1 (6 bases). This clonotype originated in a human donor with high-grade serous ovarian cancer. Sequenced material: tumor tissue. The CDR3, as DNA: TGTGCCAGCAGCGTAGGAGGGGGCTCCTACAATGAGCAGTTCTTC. As protein: CASSVGGGSYNEQFF.